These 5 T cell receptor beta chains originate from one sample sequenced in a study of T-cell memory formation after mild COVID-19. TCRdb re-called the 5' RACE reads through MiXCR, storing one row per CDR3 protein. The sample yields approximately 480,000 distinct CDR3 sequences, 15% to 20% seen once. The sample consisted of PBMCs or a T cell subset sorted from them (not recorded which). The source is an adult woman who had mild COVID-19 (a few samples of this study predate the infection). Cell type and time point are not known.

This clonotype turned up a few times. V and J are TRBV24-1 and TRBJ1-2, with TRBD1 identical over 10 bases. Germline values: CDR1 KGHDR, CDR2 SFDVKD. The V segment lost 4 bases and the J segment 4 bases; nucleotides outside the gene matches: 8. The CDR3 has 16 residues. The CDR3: CATSETGTGVGYGYTF. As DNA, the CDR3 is TGTGCCACCAGTGAGACCGGGACAGGGGTCGGCTATGGCTACACCTTC.

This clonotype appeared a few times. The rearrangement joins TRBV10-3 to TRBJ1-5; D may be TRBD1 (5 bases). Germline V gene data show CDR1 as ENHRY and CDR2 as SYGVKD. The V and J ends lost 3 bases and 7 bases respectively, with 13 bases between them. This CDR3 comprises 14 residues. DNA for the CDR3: TGTGCCATCAGTGAATCTACGGGACGACAGCCCCAGCATTTT. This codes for CAISESTGRQPQHF.

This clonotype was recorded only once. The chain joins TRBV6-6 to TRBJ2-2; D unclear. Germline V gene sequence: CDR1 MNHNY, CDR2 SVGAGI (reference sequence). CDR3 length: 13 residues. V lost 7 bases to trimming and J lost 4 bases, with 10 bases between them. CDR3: CASKNRGTGELFF. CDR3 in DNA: TGTGCCAGCAAGAACAGAGGCACCGGGGAGCTGTTTTTT.

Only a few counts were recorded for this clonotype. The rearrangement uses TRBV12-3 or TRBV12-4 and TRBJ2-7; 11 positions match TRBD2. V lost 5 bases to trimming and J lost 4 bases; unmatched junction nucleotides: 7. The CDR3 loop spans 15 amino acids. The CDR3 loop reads CASSQLAGGVYEQYF. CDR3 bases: TGTGCCAGCAGTCAGCTAGCGGGAGGTGTTTACGAGCAGTACTTC.

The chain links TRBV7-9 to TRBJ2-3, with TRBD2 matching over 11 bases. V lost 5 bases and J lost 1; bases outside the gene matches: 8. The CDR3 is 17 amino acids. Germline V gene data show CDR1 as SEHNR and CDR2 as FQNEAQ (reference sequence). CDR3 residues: CASSPEGSGRGTDTQYF. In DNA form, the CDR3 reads TGTGCCAGCAGCCCGGAGGGTAGCGGGAGGGGCACAGATACGCAGTATTTT.